This entry lists 5 T cell receptor beta chains sequenced from one sample in a study of T-cell memory formation after mild COVID-19. TCRdb fed the 5' RACE reads into MiXCR, producing one record per CDR3 protein. The sample lists around 500,000 distinct CDR3 sequences, about 18% occurring once. Sequencing was carried out using PBMCs or a T cell subset sorted from them (not recorded which). Source of these receptors: an adult woman who had mild COVID-19 (a few samples of this study predate the infection). Cell type and time point are not known.

The CDR3 loop reads CASSQGRGRRVPDTQYF. In nucleotides, the CDR3 is TGCGCCAGCAGCCAAGGCAGGGGGCGGCGGGTTCCAGATACGCAGTATTTT. This rearrangement joins TRBV4-1 to TRBJ2-3; 8 positions match TRBD1. The CDR3 is 17 amino acids. Losses at the gene ends were 1 base for V and 4 bases for J; bases not matched to a gene: 10. CDR1 and CDR2 (germline): MGHRA, YSYEKL.

There are a few counts of this clonotype. This chain connects TRBV20-1 to TRBJ1-2; 7 nucleotides align to TRBD1. Looked up from germline, CDR1 is DFQATT and CDR2 is SNEGSKA (reference sequence). This CDR3 has 15 amino acids. With V trimmed by 6 bases and J by 5 bases, 15 bases remained unmatched. The CDR3 loop reads CSARDWTGVKYGYTF. Written as DNA, the CDR3 is TGCAGTGCCCGGGATTGGACAGGCGTTAAGTATGGCTACACCTTC.

The chain links TRBV5-1 to TRBJ2-1; weak D call: TRBD1 (6 bases). Trimming left V 0 bases short and J 8 bases short, with 12 bases between. The CDR3 contains 14 residues. CDR1 is SGHRS and CDR2 is YFSETQ in the germline V gene. CDR3 sequence reads: CASSLGTARHEQFF. CDR3 sequence (DNA): TGCGCCAGCAGCTTGGGGACAGCTCGCCATGAGCAGTTCTTC.

V is TRBV19 and J is TRBJ1-2; the D gene is possibly TRBD1 (6 bases). This CDR3 has 14 amino acids. In germline, CDR1 is LNHDA, CDR2 SQIVND (reference sequence). Trimming took 5 bases from V and 4 from J, leaving 14 bases between them. CDR3 loop: CASSAPKGVYGYTF. The CDR3 bases are TGTGCCAGTAGTGCCCCCAAGGGGGTCTATGGCTACACCTTC.

This clonotype was seen a few times. This chain connects TRBV20-1 to TRBJ2-7; 9 bases agree with TRBD1. CDR3 length: 14 residues. Germline values: CDR1 DFQATT, CDR2 SNEGSKA (reference sequence). Losses at the gene ends were 6 bases for V and 5 bases for J; bases not matched to a gene: 11. The CDR3 loop is CSAPAPGQGHEQYF. For the CDR3, the DNA is TGCAGTGCCCCGGCTCCGGGACAGGGTCACGAGCAGTACTTC.